A selection of T cell receptor beta chains follows, all from one sample in a study of blood T cell repertoires in COVID-19. The assay was immunoSEQ multiplex PCR, and TCRdb's table has in-frame clones only and misses some. This sample has tens of thousands of clones; approximately 91% occur once, and the top ten carry roughly 8%. The sequenced sample was peripheral blood. The receptors derive from a woman in her 70s with active COVID-19. Both conserved end residues are part of each CDR3. The D gene is left open where the match is weak. Not every row has a clone size; where given, it reads once, few, many or a size class.

clone_size: NA
v_call: TRBV19
d_call: TRBD2
j_call: TRBJ2-2
cdr3_aa: CASSLTSGANTGELFF
cdr3_nt: TGTGCCAGTAGTTTAACTAGCGGGGCGAACACCGGGGAGCTGTTTTTT

clone_size: NA
v_call: TRBV28
d_call: NA
j_call: TRBJ1-5
cdr3_aa: CASRTGMNQPQHF
cdr3_nt: TGTGCCAGCAGAACAGGGATGAATCAGCCCCAGCATTTT

clone_size: NA
v_call: TRBV9
d_call: TRBD1
j_call: TRBJ2-7
cdr3_aa: CASSVSEDRAAYEQYF
cdr3_nt: TGTGCCAGCAGCGTAAGTGAGGACAGGGCCGCCTACGAGCAGTACTTC

clone_size: NA
v_call: TRBV28
d_call: NA
j_call: TRBJ2-5
cdr3_aa: CASSLPLGSQETQYF
cdr3_nt: TGTGCCAGCAGTTTACCCCTGGGGAGCCAAGAGACCCAGTACTTC

clone_size: NA
v_call: TRBV19
d_call: NA
j_call: TRBJ1-5
cdr3_aa: CASSMSGSGNQPQHF
cdr3_nt: TGTGCCAGTAGTATGTCAGGGTCTGGGAATCAGCCCCAGCATTTT

clone_size: NA
v_call: TRBV27
d_call: NA
j_call: TRBJ1-5
cdr3_aa: CASSFDGRPGGSQPQHF
cdr3_nt: TGTGCCAGCAGTTTCGACGGACGGCCGGGGGGGAGTCAGCCCCAGCATTTT

clone_size: NA
v_call: TRBV25-1
d_call: NA
j_call: TRBJ2-7
cdr3_aa: CASSPRLGDEQYF
cdr3_nt: TGTGCCAGCAGTCCGCGACTAGGGGACGAGCAGTACTTC

clone_size: NA
v_call: TRBV6-5
d_call: TRBD1
j_call: TRBJ2-7
cdr3_aa: CASSRRADRDYEQYF
cdr3_nt: TGTGCCAGCAGTCGCCGAGCGGACAGGGACTACGAGCAGTACTTC

clone_size: NA
v_call: TRBV4-2
d_call: TRBD2
j_call: TRBJ2-7
cdr3_aa: CASSQAASGVYEQYF
cdr3_nt: TGTGCCAGCAGCCAAGCGGCTAGCGGGGTCTACGAGCAGTACTTC

clone_size: NA
v_call: TRBV9
d_call: TRBD2
j_call: TRBJ2-3
cdr3_aa: CASSARLAGGPDTQYF
cdr3_nt: TGTGCCAGCAGCGCCCGACTAGCGGGAGGGCCTGATACGCAGTATTTT

clone_size: NA
v_call: TRBV7-2
d_call: TRBD1
j_call: TRBJ1-2
cdr3_aa: CASSLLGQGYGYTF
cdr3_nt: TGTGCCAGCAGCTTATTGGGACAGGGATATGGCTACACCTTC

clone_size: NA
v_call: TRBV4-2
d_call: NA
j_call: TRBJ2-5
cdr3_aa: CASSQDWGHTGKRETQYF
cdr3_nt: TGTGCCAGCAGCCAAGATTGGGGGCACACAGGGAAAAGGGAGACCCAGTACTTC

clone_size: NA
v_call: TRBV6-5
d_call: TRBD1
j_call: TRBJ2-7
cdr3_aa: CASRPTGTGNRQYF
cdr3_nt: TGTGCCAGCAGGCCCACCGGGACAGGGAATAGGCAGTACTTC

clone_size: NA
v_call: TRBV19
d_call: NA
j_call: TRBJ2-7
cdr3_aa: CATSLGDGGVYEQYF
cdr3_nt: TGTGCCACCAGTCTTGGCGACGGGGGTGTCTACGAGCAGTACTTC

clone_size: NA
v_call: TRBV5-1
d_call: TRBD1
j_call: TRBJ2-3
cdr3_aa: CASSVGTGGTDTQYF
cdr3_nt: TGCGCCAGCAGCGTCGGGACAGGGGGCACAGATACGCAGTATTTT

clone_size: NA
v_call: TRBV3-1/TRBV3-2
d_call: NA
j_call: TRBJ2-1
cdr3_aa: CASSLRGSINEQFF
cdr3_nt: TGTGCCAGCAGCCTCAGGGGATCTATTAATGAGCAGTTCTTC

clone_size: NA
v_call: TRBV19
d_call: TRBD2
j_call: TRBJ2-1
cdr3_aa: CASSQTAGANYNEQFF
cdr3_nt: TGTGCCAGTAGCCAAACAGCGGGAGCCAACTACAATGAGCAGTTCTTC

clone_size: NA
v_call: TRBV28
d_call: TRBD2
j_call: TRBJ2-5
cdr3_aa: CASSEAGVVQETQYF
cdr3_nt: TGTGCCAGCAGTGAAGCGGGAGTAGTCCAAGAGACCCAGTACTTC

clone_size: NA
v_call: TRBV28
d_call: NA
j_call: TRBJ1-4
cdr3_aa: CASAQVATNEKLFF
cdr3_nt: TGTGCCAGCGCGCAGGTTGCAACTAATGAAAAACTGTTTTTT

clone_size: NA
v_call: TRBV5-1
d_call: TRBD2
j_call: TRBJ2-5
cdr3_aa: CASRTSGSEGETQYF
cdr3_nt: TGCGCCAGCAGGACTAGCGGGAGTGAGGGAGAGACCCAGTACTTC

clone_size: NA
v_call: TRBV7-9
d_call: NA
j_call: TRBJ1-2
cdr3_aa: CASNRKGGTYYGYTF
cdr3_nt: TGTGCCAGCAACCGAAAGGGCGGGACTTACTATGGCTACACCTTC

clone_size: once
v_call: TRBV5-4
d_call: NA
j_call: TRBJ2-3
cdr3_aa: CASSRLVSTDTQYF
cdr3_nt: TGTGCCAGCAGCCGACTAGTTTCGACAGATACGCAGTATTTT

clone_size: NA
v_call: TRBV11-2
d_call: TRBD1
j_call: TRBJ2-7
cdr3_aa: CASSWTGRVYEQYF
cdr3_nt: TGTGCCAGCAGCTGGACAGGGCGGGTCTACGAGCAGTACTTC

clone_size: NA
v_call: TRBV28
d_call: NA
j_call: TRBJ2-3
cdr3_aa: CASSTPGLITDTQYF
cdr3_nt: TGTGCCAGCAGTACTCCGGGACTCATCACAGATACGCAGTATTTT